This T cell receptor beta chain was identified during a study of blood T cell repertoires in COVID-19. V lost 6 bases and J 1 base, leaving 6 bases between the germline ends. The CDR3 sequence is 13 residues long. In the source study's methods: Scientists estimated how many nucleated cells there were by amplifying reference gene primers. Only in-frame clones appear in the TCRdb table, and some are missing; sequencing was by immunoSEQ multiplex PCR. D and trimming come from the DNA, and the V and J calls and clone size come from that table. The sample records about 190,000 clones, less than 90% being singletons.

The chain combines TRBV12-3 or TRBV12-4 with TRBJ2-2, with D hard to call. Source material: peripheral blood. The TCR originated in a man in his 70s with active or convalescent COVID-19. In DNA form, the CDR3 reads TGTGCCAGCAGCCACATGAACACCGGGGAGCTGTTTTTT. Translation: CASSHMNTGELFF.